This record looks at one T cell receptor (beta chain) sequence and its context. The method was immunoSEQ multiplex PCR; TCRdb's version includes in-frame clones alone and lacks a portion of them. Of 100,000 to 150,000 clones listed, nearly 90% are singletons. Germline CDR1 SGHNT, CDR2 YYREEE (reference sequence). The CDR3 is 15 amino acids. V shed 4 bases, J shed 4 bases, and the junction held 2 bases outside the gene matches. This specimen comes from a study of T cell responses to AZD1222 COVID-19 vaccine. The rearrangement joins TRBV5-4 to TRBJ2-1, with 13 bases fitting TRBD2. This specimen consisted of peripheral blood, obtained on day 0 of AZD1222 vaccination. This sequence originates from an adult in good health. The CDR3 loop reads CASSATSGGYNEQFF. As DNA, the CDR3 is TGTGCCAGCAGCGCGACTAGCGGGGGGTACAATGAGCAGTTCTTC.